This record covers a single T cell receptor beta chain. TCRdb redid the calling of the RT-PCR reads with MiXCR, one entry per CDR3 protein. The sample lists 450,000 to 600,000 distinct CDR3 sequences; roughly 7.9% were seen once. The sample belongs to a study of response to subunit inactivated influenza vaccine. Looked up from germline, CDR1 is MGHRA and CDR2 is YSYEKL. V was shortened by 4 bases and J by 8 bases, with 15 bases between the two germline ends. This CDR3 has 14 amino acids. This TCR came from a man between 45 and 75 years old who received an inactivated influenza vaccine. This specimen consisted of PBMCs from blood, obtained roughly 24 months after vaccination. The rearrangement joins TRBV4-1 to TRBJ2-4; D not resolved. CDR3 nucleotides: TGCGCCAGCAGCCTAGGCCCAAGTGGCTACATTCAGTACTTC. It codes for CASSLGPSGYIQYF.